Sequencing of this T cell receptor beta chain was carried out in a study of T cells in pancreatic ductal adenocarcinoma. Study-wide findings and caveats: No significant tumor-blood clonality difference; means were about 0.11 and 0.072. Blood had more productive templates and about 7.9-fold more unique clonotypes than tumor. Results skew toward the minority of patients with early-stage disease. Enrichment of CD45RO+ effector over naive T cells in tumors may bias clonality.

Clones were read by immunoSEQ multiplex PCR, and TCRdb kept only the in-frame ones, dropping some. Of around 94,000 clones in the sample, nearly 95% were seen once. As concerns this clone: Its antigen is not identified.

V shed 2 bases and J shed 4 bases, with 11 bases lying between them. The CDR3 consists of 15 residues. CDR1 and CDR2 (germline): MNHEY, SVGAGI. No neoadjuvant therapy was given to the selected pancreatic ductal adenocarcinoma patients before their surgery. The chain recombines TRBV6-5 with TRBJ2-2; tentative D call: TRBD2 (5 bases). Sequenced material: PBMCs. The TCR sequence derives from a human donor with pancreatic ductal adenocarcinoma. The CDR3 DNA reads as TGTGCCAGCAGTTACAATGAGGGTCGCACCGGGGAGCTGTTTTTT. Protein product: CASSYNEGRTGELFF.